The next 30 T cell receptor beta chains were all read from a single sample in a study of T-cell reconstitution after alpha-beta-depleted transplantation in children. Unique molecular identifiers were incorporated into the prepared TCRbeta library. TCRdb independently ran MiXCR on the PCR reads; one entry per CDR3 protein. The sample carries around 240,000 distinct CDR3 sequences, approximately 9.9% recorded once. Sequences were derived from PBMCs from the stem cell graft donor, sampled from the stem cell graft. All receptors derive from a human donor who donated a stem cell graft to a child with SCID.

This clonotype was observed at least ten times. The chain recombines TRBV29-1 with TRBJ1-3; tentative D call: TRBD1 (6 bases). Trimming stripped 6 bases from V and 2 bases from J, with 14 bases between. Germline V gene data show CDR1 as SQVTM and CDR2 as ANQGSEA. CDR3 length: 14 amino acids. As DNA, the CDR3 is TGCAGCGTCCGGGAGGGGGGCACTGGAAACACCATATATTTT. This sequence encodes CSVREGGTGNTIYF. Supplemented by reference TRBV29-1 and TRBJ1-3, the full variable domain reads SAVISQKPSRDICQRGTSLTIQCQVDSQVTMMFWYRQQPGQSLTLIATANQGSEATYESGFVIDKFPISRPNLTFSTLTVSNMSPEDSSIYLCSVREGGTGNTIYFGEGSWLTVV.

This clonotype has ten or more counts. The gene calls are TRBV20-1 and TRBJ2-3; tentative D call: TRBD1 (6 bases). CDR3 length: 17 amino acids. Trimming removed 4 bases at V and 0 bases at J, with 20 bases between. Germline V gives CDR1 DFQATT, CDR2 SNEGSKA (reference sequence). The chain's CDR3 is CSATPRTASYSTDTQYF. The CDR3 DNA is TGCAGTGCTACCCCTCGGACAGCAAGTTATAGCACAGATACGCAGTATTTT.

The chain is built from TRBV12-3 or TRBV12-4 and TRBJ2-1, with D possibly matching TRBD1 (6 bases). Between the trimmed V and J ends, which lost 3 bases and 15 bases, there was a span of 12 bases. The CDR3 has 11 residues. In nucleotides, the CDR3 is TGTGCCAGCAGTTTCTACAGGGAACCGTTCTTC. Encoded protein: CASSFYREPFF.

This clonotype was seen ten or more times. The rearrangement uses TRBV20-1 and TRBJ1-2; no firm D call. Trimming cost V 0 bases and J 8 bases, with 19 bases left between them. Germline assignment: CDR1 DFQATT and CDR2 SNEGSKA (reference sequence). The CDR3 length is 15 residues. The CDR3 loop reads CSARDPNRSGGGYTF. CDR3 DNA sequence: TGCAGTGCTAGAGACCCCAATCGATCGGGCGGGGGCTACACCTTC.

This clonotype was recorded at least ten times. This chain uses TRBV5-1 with TRBJ1-5; D unresolved. V shed 0 bases and J shed 5 bases, with 18 bases lying between them. The CDR3 totals 17 residues. Germline values: CDR1 SGHRS, CDR2 YFSETQ. The CDR3 DNA reads TGCGCCAGCAGCTTGGGACCACGGGATGGACGTTATCAGCCCCAGCATTTT. It yields the protein CASSLGPRDGRYQPQHF.

This clonotype was observed many times. The V call is TRBV5-1, the J call TRBJ2-2; 7 nucleotides line up with TRBD1. Germline V gene sequence: CDR1 SGHRS, CDR2 YFSETQ. V gave up 1 base and J gave up 6 bases; unmatched junction bases: 3. This CDR3 spans 14 amino acids. CDR3 bases: TGCGCCAGCAGCTTGATACAGGGGTCCGGGGAGCTGTTTTTT. Translating gives CASSLIQGSGELFF.

This clonotype was seen many times. This chain links TRBV5-1 with TRBJ2-1; 10 positions match TRBD1. The CDR3 has 15 residues. Trimming removed 4 bases from V and 4 bases from J; junction bases left unmatched: 5. The germline gives CDR1 SGHRS, CDR2 YFSETQ. The CDR3 coding sequence is TGCGCCAGCAGCGTGGGGACAGGGGATTACAATGAGCAGTTCTTC. Its protein is CASSVGTGDYNEQFF.

This clonotype was counted ten times or more. J is TRBJ2-1 and V is TRBV4-1; the match to TRBD2 covers 9 bases. V lost 0 bases, J lost 4 bases, and 7 bases stayed unmatched. This CDR3 is 17 amino acids long. Germline CDR1 MGHRA, CDR2 YSYEKL. Here the CDR3 DNA reads TGCGCCAGCAGCCAAGATGGACTAGCGATTCCTTACAATGAGCAGTTCTTC. Protein product: CASSQDGLAIPYNEQFF.

V and J are TRBV5-1 and TRBJ1-1; D gene ambiguous. The CDR3 loop spans 14 amino acids. CDR1 is SGHRS, CDR2 YFSETQ, per germline. The V and J ends lost 3 bases and 1 base respectively, with 10 bases between them. In DNA form, the CDR3 reads TGCGCCAGCAGCTCCGAACCTACGAACACTGAAGCTTTCTTT. Translated: CASSSEPTNTEAFF. The variable domain in full, with the rest retrieved from reference TRBV5-1 and TRBJ1-1, is KAGVTQTPRYLIKTRGQQVTLSCSPISGHRSVSWYQQTPGQGLQFLFEYFSETQRNKGNFPGRFSGRQFSNSRSEMNVSTLELGDSALYLCASSSEPTNTEAFFGQGTRLTVV.

This clonotype was seen ten or more times. The CDR3 DNA follows: TGCGCCAGCAGTGAAAGTGCGGTCTCCTACAATGAGCAGTTCTTC. It translates to CASSESAVSYNEQFF. The chain uses TRBV10-2 and TRBJ2-1; D is unresolved. This CDR3 contains 15 residues. CDR1 is WSHSY, CDR2 SAAADI, per germline. V lost 3 bases and J 0 bases, leaving 9 bases between the germline ends.

This clonotype was counted many times. This chain links TRBV5-1 with TRBJ1-1; 8 positions agree with TRBD1. The ends lost 4 bases at V and 4 bases at J; junction bases unmatched: 15. Germline V lookup: CDR1 SGHRS, CDR2 YFSETQ. CDR3 length: 17 residues. The CDR3 region has the DNA TGCGCCAGCAGCCCCAGAGGACAGGGTTTGAAGGGCACTGAAGCTTTCTTT. As protein: CASSPRGQGLKGTEAFF.

This clonotype appeared many times. The chain links TRBV20-1 to TRBJ2-7; TRBD1 matches at 9 bases. Germline values: CDR1 DFQATT, CDR2 SNEGSKA (reference sequence). The CDR3 contains 14 residues. The trim removed 4 bases at V and 3 bases at J, leaving 7 bases unmatched. The CDR3 loop is CSAIPDRGSYEQYF. CDR3 sequence (DNA): TGCAGTGCTATACCGGACAGGGGCAGCTACGAGCAGTACTTC.

This clonotype was observed many times. This sequence joins TRBV4-1 and TRBJ2-7; D uncertain. V was cut by 4 bases and J by 2 bases, with 15 bases left in between. This CDR3 contains 15 residues. Germline V gives CDR1 MGHRA, CDR2 YSYEKL. The CDR3 loop reads CASSRLWQSAYEQYF. As DNA, the CDR3 is TGCGCCAGCAGCCGTTTGTGGCAGTCCGCCTACGAGCAGTACTTC.

This clonotype was detected ten times or more. The chain recombines TRBV5-5 with TRBJ2-3, with a weak D call TRBD1 (6 bases). Trimming removed 3 bases from V and 1 base from J, with 9 bases in between. Germline V gene lookup returns CDR1 SGHKS and CDR2 YYEKEE (reference sequence). CDR3 length: 14 amino acids. The CDR3 spells CASSYWTGTDTQYF. CDR3 nucleotides: TGTGCCAGCAGCTACTGGACAGGCACAGATACGCAGTATTTT.

This clonotype appeared many times. V and J are TRBV6-1 and TRBJ2-7; D may be TRBD1 or TRBD2 (5 bases each). The germline gives CDR1 MNHNS, CDR2 SASEGT. The CDR3 consists of 15 residues. Trimming shortened V by 4 bases and J by 3 bases, and 16 bases separated the two germline ends. The CDR3 reads CASSVEPGRDYEQYF. CDR3 in DNA: TGTGCCAGCAGTGTAGAACCGGGACGGGACTACGAGCAGTACTTC.

This clonotype appeared a few times. The chain recombines TRBV20-1 with TRBJ2-7; TRBD1 is a possible D gene (7 bases). The ends were cut back, 6 bases at V and 4 bases at J, with 16 bases in the middle. The germline CDR1 and CDR2 sequences are DFQATT and SNEGSKA (reference sequence). The CDR3 extends over 13 amino acids. The CDR3 spells CSAPRQGGYEQYF. CDR3 in DNA: TGCAGTGCCCCCCGGCAGGGGGGATACGAGCAGTACTTC.

This clonotype appeared many times. The chain is built from TRBV11-2 and TRBJ2-2; 9 positions match TRBD2. There are 17 residues in the CDR3. The germline V gene encodes CDR1 SGHAT and CDR2 FQNNGV. V lost 2 bases to trimming and J lost 1 base; unmatched junction nucleotides: 5. CDR3 sequence (DNA): TGTGCCAGCAGCTTACATAGCGGGGGTTTGAACACCGGGGAGCTGTTTTTT. The encoded protein is CASSLHSGGLNTGELFF.

This chain connects TRBV7-8 to TRBJ2-5; 9 nucleotides line up with TRBD2. The ends lost 4 bases at V and 9 bases at J; junction bases unmatched: 6. This CDR3 has 13 amino acids. Per germline, CDR1 SGHVS and CDR2 FQNEAQ. The CDR3 loop reads CASSSSGEGAQYF. The DNA for the CDR3 is TGTGCCAGCAGCTCTAGCGGGGAAGGGGCCCAGTACTTC.

This clonotype was seen many times. The gene calls are TRBV10-3 and TRBJ1-5; the match to TRBD1 covers 7 bases. The CDR3 length is 13 residues. CDR1 is ENHRY and CDR2 is SYGVKD in the germline V gene. The V gene end was trimmed by 10 bases and the J gene end by 3 bases; junction bases not matched to a gene: 6. In DNA form, the CDR3 reads TGTGCCACCCGAGGACAGGCCAATCAGCCCCAGCATTTT. Translating it yields CATRGQANQPQHF.

V usage is TRBV5-6 and J usage is TRBJ1-5, with D unresolved. The germline gives CDR1 SGHDT, CDR2 YYEEEE. The CDR3 extends over 15 amino acids. V was pared by 2 bases and J by 4 bases, with 13 bases between. The CDR3 sequence: CASSFAGRSNQPQHF. For the CDR3, the DNA is TGTGCCAGCAGCTTCGCCGGGAGGTCAAATCAGCCCCAGCATTTT.

This clonotype was observed at least ten times. The rearrangement joins TRBV12-3 or TRBV12-4 to TRBJ2-2; D is perhaps TRBD1 or TRBD2 (5 bases each). The CDR3 is 15 amino acids. The ends were cut back, 1 base at V and 2 bases at J, with 8 bases in the middle. This CDR3 reads CASSLGGINTGELFF. The CDR3 nucleotides are TGTGCCAGCAGTTTAGGGGGGATTAACACCGGGGAGCTGTTTTTT.

In regard to this clonotype: A read error is likely, as this CDR3 ends without the conserved phenylalanine or tryptophan. V gene TRBV5-1 combines with J gene TRBJ1-1; 8 bases are shared with TRBD1. V trimming: 3 bases; J trimming: 4 bases; junction bases outside the gene matches: 8. CDR1 and CDR2 (germline): SGHRS, YFSETQ. There are 15 residues in the CDR3. The CDR3 DNA reads as TGCGCCAGCAGCTGGGAAACAGGGGGGGTCACTGAAGCTTTCATT. Translation: CASSWETGGVTEAFI.

This clonotype was seen repeatedly, ten times or more. J is TRBJ2-2 and V is TRBV7-2, with unresolved D. CDR1 is SGHTA and CDR2 is FQGNSA in the germline V gene. This CDR3 has 14 residues. The V gene lost 1 base and the J gene lost 6 bases, with 9 bases spanning the gap. In DNA form, the CDR3 reads TGTGCCAGCAGCTTAGTGGCATCGTCCGGGGAGCTGTTTTTT. Its translation: CASSLVASSGELFF.

This clonotype was seen repeatedly, ten times or more. This chain links TRBV12-3 or TRBV12-4 with TRBJ2-7; 9 positions agree with TRBD1. The CDR3 is 15 residues long. The V segment lost 2 bases and the J segment 0 bases; nucleotides outside the gene matches: 2. DNA of the CDR3: TGTGCCAGCAGTTTAAAGGGACAGGGCTCCTACGAGCAGTACTTC. It yields the protein CASSLKGQGSYEQYF.

This clonotype showed up many times. V and J are TRBV25-1 and TRBJ1-1; unclear D gene. V dropped 4 bases and J dropped 1 base, with 10 bases sitting between them. The CDR3 is 14 amino acids. From germline, CDR1 is MGHDK and CDR2 SYGVNS. The CDR3 DNA sequence: TGTGCCAGCAGTGGTGTCAGCCAGAACACTGAAGCTTTCTTT. Protein: CASSGVSQNTEAFF. Supplemented by reference TRBV25-1 and TRBJ1-1, the full variable domain reads EADIYQTPRYLVIGTGKKITLECSQTMGHDKMYWYQQDPGMELHLIHYSYGVNSTEKGDLSSESTVSRIRTEHFPLTLESARPSHTSQYLCASSGVSQNTEAFFGQGTRLTVV.

The chain links TRBV7-6 to TRBJ1-2; D possibly corresponds to TRBD1 (5 bases). Looked up from germline, CDR1 is SGHVS and CDR2 is FNYEAQ. CDR3 length: 14 amino acids. V was clipped by 1 base and J by 6 bases, with 12 bases between them. The CDR3 protein is CASSLGEGSHGYTF. The CDR3 nucleotides are TGTGCCAGCAGCTTAGGGGAGGGGTCTCATGGCTACACCTTC. The full variable domain, completed using reference TRBV7-6 and TRBJ1-2, is GAGVSQSPRYKVTKRGQDVALRCDPISGHVSLYWYRQALGQGPEFLTYFNYEAQQDKSGLPNDRFSAERPEGSISTLTIQRTEQRDSAMYRCASSLGEGSHGYTFGSGTRLTVV.

Only one count was recorded for this clonotype. A junction end diverges from the germline sequence, so it may reflect a read error. This chain connects TRBV12-3 or TRBV12-4 to TRBJ1-2; 7 positions agree with TRBD1. The CDR3 is 16 amino acids. This CDR3 is CASNNRGRFGAYGYTF. The DNA for the CDR3 is TGTGCCAGCAACAACAGGGGTCGATTTGGGGCCTATGGTTACACCTTC.

The rearrangement links TRBV28 to TRBJ2-5; 8 bases match TRBD1. The trim removed 1 base at V and 5 bases at J, leaving 15 bases unmatched. This CDR3 has 18 amino acids. Per the germline V gene, CDR1 is MDHEN and CDR2 is SYDVKM. DNA of the CDR3: TGTGCCAGCAGTTTATTGAGGGCAGGGGGCCGGTTTCGGGAGACCCAGTACTTC. This translates into CASSLLRAGGRFRETQYF.

This clonotype was observed a few times. This rearrangement joins TRBV12-3 or TRBV12-4 to TRBJ1-5; the match to TRBD1 covers 7 bases. The CDR3 is 15 residues long. Trimming removed 7 bases from V and 2 bases from J; junction bases left unmatched: 8. CDR3 residues: CASIRGDRRNQPQHF. DNA of the CDR3: TGTGCCAGCATTCGAGGGGACAGACGCAATCAGCCCCAGCATTTT.

This clonotype was seen ten or more times. This chain connects TRBV20-1 to TRBJ2-7; weak D call: TRBD2 (7 bases). Trimming pared 6 bases from V and 3 bases from J, leaving 21 bases between. From germline, CDR1 is DFQATT and CDR2 SNEGSKA (reference sequence). CDR3 size: 15 residues. The CDR3, as DNA: TGCAGTGCCCCTGACGACGGGGGGCTTGACTACGAGCAGTACTTC. Translation gives CSAPDDGGLDYEQYF.